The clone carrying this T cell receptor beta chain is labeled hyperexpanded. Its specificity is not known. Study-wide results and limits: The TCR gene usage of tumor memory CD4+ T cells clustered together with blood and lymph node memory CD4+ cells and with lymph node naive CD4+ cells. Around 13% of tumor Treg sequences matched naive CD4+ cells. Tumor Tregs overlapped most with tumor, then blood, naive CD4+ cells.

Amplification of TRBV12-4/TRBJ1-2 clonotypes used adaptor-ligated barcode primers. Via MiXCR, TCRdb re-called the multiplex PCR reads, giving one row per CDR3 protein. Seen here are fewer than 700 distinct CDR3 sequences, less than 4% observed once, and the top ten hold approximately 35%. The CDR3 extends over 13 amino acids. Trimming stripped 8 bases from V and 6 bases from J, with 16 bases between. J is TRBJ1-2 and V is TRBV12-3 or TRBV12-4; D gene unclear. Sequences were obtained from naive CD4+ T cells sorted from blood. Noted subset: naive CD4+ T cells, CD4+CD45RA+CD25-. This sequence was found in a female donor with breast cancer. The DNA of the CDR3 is TGTGCCAGCCGGGTTCGGGTGGGTAATGGCTACACCTTC. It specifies CASRVRVGNGYTF.